This T cell receptor beta chain was sequenced during a study of long-term antiretroviral therapy in people with HIV. V lost 5 bases and J lost 9, with 23 bases in between. Germline CDR1 SNHLY, CDR2 FYNNEI. CDR3 length: 16 amino acids. For this clone: Its antigen is unknown.

Study-wide findings and caveats: Pre-ART clonal expansions dominated every time point's repertoire. Versus controls, repertoires in people with HIV had narrower CDR3 length ranges.

At survey level, the immunoSEQ assay was run in its v3.0 version. Here immunoSEQ multiplex PCR was the method, and the copy in TCRdb shows in-frame clones only, minus some. Among approximately 8,800 clones, roughly 80% were seen once, and the ten largest hold about 23%. The material was unsorted PBMCs, obtained 0.6 years before starting antiretroviral therapy. This receptor was taken from a man aged 35 to 55 with HIV. V and J are TRBV2 and TRBJ2-1; D possibly corresponds to TRBD1 (6 bases). This CDR3 reads CASSPPTLNRAGEQFF. CDR3 sequence (DNA): TGTGCCAGCAGTCCACCGACCTTAAACAGGGCCGGTGAGCAGTTCTTC.